The present T cell receptor (beta chain) was sequenced within a study of T cell repertoires in cytomegalovirus infection. For the study at large: Public TCR beta signature analysis indicated the presence of both CMV infection and matching HLA type.

TCRdb re-analysed the reads in MiXCR, keeping a single row per CDR3 protein. The data hold about 130,000 distinct CDR3 sequences, with roughly 9% observed a single time. This clonotype was recorded at least ten times. Antigen: not known. General study findings and limits: The study identified carriers of CMV plus the relevant HLA from cumulative public TCR beta family frequency. The ex vivo response was dominated by HLA-C-restricted CMV-specific TCR beta clonotypes.

This CDR3 region has 15 residues. Germline V gives CDR1 SGHDT, CDR2 YYEEEE. With 4 bases clipped from V and 7 bases from J, the junction kept 14 bases outside the gene matches. The sequenced sample was PBMCs. The source of this sequence is a human donor in good health (CMV status not recorded). Some clones in this sample may be carry-over from other donors' samples. The chain carries TRBV5-6 and TRBJ2-7; TRBD1 matches 7 bases. The CDR3 is CASSDRDRGFREQYF. In DNA, the CDR3 is TGTGCCAGCAGCGACCGGGACAGAGGGTTTAGGGAGCAGTACTTC.